A single sample gave rise to the 8 T cell receptor beta chains below, sequenced in a study of T cells after yellow fever vaccination. TCRdb processed the 5' RACE reads anew with MiXCR; each CDR3 protein has one entry. The top ten clones hold approximately 14% of a sample with roughly 500,000 distinct CDR3 sequences, about 19% of them seen once. Here the sequenced sample was PBMCs, taken 15 days after the yellow fever booster vaccination. The receptor set was obtained from a man aged 30 to 45 who received the YFV17D yellow fever vaccine.

The sample holds a few counts of this clonotype. The chain links TRBV10-3 to TRBJ2-2, with D possibly matching TRBD2 (5 bases). The CDR3 has 16 residues. Germline CDR1 ENHRY, CDR2 SYGVKD. V shed 0 bases and J shed 3 bases, with 11 bases lying between them. The CDR3 loop reads CAISESPLAYTGELFF. The DNA for the CDR3 is TGTGCCATCAGTGAGTCGCCCTTAGCGTACACCGGGGAGCTGTTTTTT.

The chain links TRBV12-3 or TRBV12-4 to TRBJ1-1; tentative D call: TRBD1 (6 bases). The CDR3 spans 15 residues. Trimming shortened V by 7 bases and J by 3 bases, and 18 bases separated the two germline ends. CDR3 nucleotides: TGTGCCAGCACTCCGACAGGATTGGAGGACACTGAAGCTTTCTTT. Its protein is CASTPTGLEDTEAFF.

This rearrangement joins TRBV5-1 to TRBJ2-5; 7 nucleotides align to TRBD1. V was pared by 4 bases and J by 5 bases, with 11 bases of the junction left unmatched. CDR3 length: 15 amino acids. Looked up from germline, CDR1 is SGHRS and CDR2 is YFSETQ. The CDR3 DNA reads as TGCGCCAGCAGCCCCTTACAGGGGCACTACGAGACCCAGTACTTC. Translated: CASSPLQGHYETQYF.

The chain combines TRBV15 with TRBJ1-5, with 9 bases identical to TRBD1. The CDR3 totals 16 residues. CDR1 LNHNV and CDR2 YYDKDF come from the germline V gene (reference sequence). V was pared by 1 base and J by 8 bases, with 9 bases of the junction left unmatched. In DNA form, the CDR3 reads TGTGCCACCAGCAGAGTAGGGACAGGGAGACTGGAGCCCCAGCATTTT. Protein product: CATSRVGTGRLEPQHF.

The J gene is TRBJ2-6, the V gene TRBV7-3; 8 nucleotides line up with TRBD1. With V trimmed by 7 bases and J by 0 bases, 2 bases remained unmatched. CDR3 length equals 15 residues. CDR1 is SGHTA, CDR2 FQGTGA, per germline. CDR3 in amino acids: CASTGQVSGANVLTF. CDR3 DNA: TGTGCCAGCACGGGACAGGTCTCTGGGGCCAACGTCCTGACTTTC.

This clonotype was counted between two and nine times. J is TRBJ2-5 and V is TRBV6-5; the match to TRBD1 covers 12 bases. This CDR3 has 16 amino acids. Trimming removed 0 bases from V and 5 bases from J; junction bases left unmatched: 4. Germline CDR1 MNHEY, CDR2 SVGAGI. The DNA of the CDR3 is TGTGCCAGCAGTTACTCGGGACAGGGGGCGGGTGAGACCCAGTACTTC. It translates to CASSYSGQGAGETQYF.

The J gene is TRBJ2-5, the V gene TRBV7-2; D is tentatively TRBD1 or TRBD2 (5 bases each). The CDR3 length is 14 residues. The ends were cut back, 3 bases at V and 3 bases at J, with 11 bases in the middle. Germline assignment: CDR1 SGHTA and CDR2 FQGNSA. The CDR3 region is CASSFRVGKETQYF. The CDR3 DNA reads as TGTGCCAGCAGCTTCAGGGTCGGGAAAGAGACCCAGTACTTC.

This clonotype was counted at least ten times. This rearrangement joins TRBV15 to TRBJ2-3, with a weak D call TRBD1 (5 bases). Germline lookup yields CDR1 LNHNV and CDR2 YYDKDF (reference sequence). V shed 0 bases and J shed 3 bases, with 16 bases lying between them. This CDR3 region has 17 residues. The CDR3 DNA sequence: TGTGCCACCAGCAGAGAAAAGGGGTCCCTCGGGACAGATACGCAGTATTTT. This sequence encodes CATSREKGSLGTDTQYF. Complete variable domain (other parts from reference TRBV15 and TRBJ2-3): DAMVIQNPRYQVTQFGKPVTLSCSQTLNHNVMYWYQQKSSQAPKLLFHYYDKDFNNEADTPDNFQSRRPNTSFCFLDIRSPGLGDTAMYLCATSREKGSLGTDTQYFGPGTRLTVL.